This T cell receptor beta chain was captured in a study of blood T cells in healthy people across ages. The CDR3 loop spans 15 amino acids. V dropped 1 base and J dropped 4 bases, with 13 bases sitting between them. Germline CDR1 LNHNV, CDR2 YYDKDF (reference sequence). Using a J-beta primer mix together with a sample-barcoded 5' primer, a second PCR was run for roughly 6 to 12 cycles. TCRdb used MiXCR to reprocess the 5' RACE reads, holding one entry per CDR3 protein. Of 600,000 to 900,000 distinct CDR3 sequences in the sample, around 24% were seen once. The same sample was also used in a study of T cells of mothers and their children.

The source material was blood. This sequence originates from a boy aged 5 to 17 in good health. The chain employs TRBV15 and TRBJ2-5; no definite D call. The CDR3 is CATSRGASVTETQYF. In DNA, the CDR3 is TGTGCCACCAGCAGAGGGGCGTCGGTCACAGAGACCCAGTACTTC.